The text below deals with one T cell receptor beta chain. The data are from a study of T cell responses to AZD1222 COVID-19 vaccine. The protocol was immunoSEQ multiplex PCR, while the TCRdb copy is restricted to in-frame clones and leaves out a portion. Of 120,000 to 150,000 clones listed, about 93% are singletons. Germline-derived CDR1 and CDR2 are SGDLS and YYNGEE. J lost 6 bases, V lost 3 bases, and 5 bases had no gene match. The CDR3 length is 14 residues. The clonotype was recovered from an adult in good health. J is TRBJ1-5 and V is TRBV9; 8 bases match TRBD1. The specimen comprised peripheral blood, sampled on day 0 of AZD1222 vaccination. The CDR3 DNA is TGTGCCAGCAGCGCAGACAGGGGTGGTCAGCCCCAGCATTTT. This encodes CASSADRGGQPQHF.